These 4 T cell receptor beta chains were all obtained from the same sample, sequenced in a study of T cells in Graves' hyperthyroidism and ophthalmopathy. It was RNA transcripts that yielded the amplified TCR beta CDR3 regions. Researchers ran a first-round RT-PCR on the TCR CDR3 using the HTBI primer set. Via MiXCR, TCRdb re-called the multiplex PCR reads, giving one row per CDR3 protein. The sample carries some 350,000 distinct CDR3 sequences, around 25% recorded once. Sequences were obtained from blood. The source of these receptors is a man aged 45-65 years with Graves' hyperthyroidism.

This clonotype occurred many times. The rearrangement joins TRBV27 to TRBJ2-1; TRBD2 matches at 8 bases. This CDR3 is built from 19 residues. V was pared by 6 bases and J by 7 bases, with 23 bases of the junction left unmatched. From germline, CDR1 is MNHEY and CDR2 SMNVEV (reference sequence). The chain's CDR3 is CASRSLKISPGLVQNEQFF. DNA for the CDR3: TGTGCCAGCAGAAGTCTAAAGATATCGCCGGGACTAGTCCAAAATGAGCAGTTCTTC.

The V call is TRBV6-1, the J call TRBJ1-1, with TRBD1 matching over 7 bases. CDR1 MNHNS and CDR2 SASEGT come from the germline V gene. The CDR3 covers 16 residues. With 7 bases clipped from V and 0 bases from J, the junction kept 11 bases outside the gene matches. The CDR3 nucleotides read TGTGCCAGCACCCGTTGGGCGGGACAGCTGAACACTGAAGCTTTCTTT. Amino acid sequence: CASTRWAGQLNTEAFF.

This clonotype has just a few counts. This sequence joins TRBV12-3 or TRBV12-4 and TRBJ2-1; the match to TRBD2 covers 7 bases. The junction had 9 bases not matched to a gene; V was cut back by 6 bases and J by 4 bases. This CDR3 spans 15 amino acids. The CDR3 DNA is TGTGCCAGCAGCAGAACGGGAGGACCTTACAATGAGCAGTTCTTC. It yields the protein CASSRTGGPYNEQFF.

A few counts support this clonotype. This rearrangement joins TRBV7-2 to TRBJ2-7, with D perhaps TRBD2 (5 bases). Trimming removed 0 bases from V and 5 bases from J, with 11 bases in between. The germline CDR1 and CDR2 sequences are SGHTA and FQGNSA. The CDR3 runs to 14 residues. The CDR3 spells CASSLALSSHEQYF. The CDR3 bases are TGTGCCAGCAGCTTAGCGTTGTCTAGCCACGAGCAGTACTTC.